One and the same sample provided the 8 T cell receptor beta chains below, sequenced in a study of T cells in Graves' hyperthyroidism and ophthalmopathy (dated by TCRdb to between 2017 and 2020). The library was obtained by multiplex PCR. The instrument was an Illumina HiSeq 2000. Amplification of TCR beta CDR3 regions was carried out from RNA transcripts. The first round of RT-PCR for the TCR CDR3 was performed with the HTBI primer set and the Qiagen OneStep RT-PCR kit. Clones were called with MiXCR by TCRdb after fastp trimmed the public reads at Q25, and only in-frame beta chains were retained. One record per CDR3 amino acid sequence lists the most common genes and DNA. Here the sample has about 270,000 distinct CDR3 sequences; roughly 15% occur a single time. The top ten clones comprise around 30% of the sample. The sample was blood. These receptors came from a woman aged 45-60 years with Graves' hyperthyroidism that later progressed to Graves' ophthalmopathy.

Notes on this clonotype: The junction shows a germline mismatch at one end, possibly a read error. The chain links TRBV19 to TRBJ2-5, with D unclear. This CDR3 is 13 amino acids long. Germline V lookup: CDR1 LNHDA, CDR2 SQIVND (reference sequence). The CDR3 sequence is CASKRTDQETQYF. The CDR3 nucleotides are TGTGCGAGTAAGAGAACAGACCAAGAGACCCAGTACTTC.

This clonotype was recorded at least ten times. The genes are TRBV6-1 and TRBJ2-1; D is uncertain. Germline-derived CDR1 and CDR2 are MNHNS and SASEGT. V shed 2 bases and J shed 2 bases, with 4 bases lying between them. The CDR3 extends over 13 amino acids. CDR3 amino acids: CASSEQAYNEQFF. The CDR3 DNA follows: TGTGCCAGCAGTGAACAAGCCTACAATGAGCAGTTCTTC.

This clonotype has ten or more counts. This sequence joins TRBV12-3 or TRBV12-4 and TRBJ1-1; no clear D gene. The CDR3 covers 15 residues. Trimming left V 6 bases short and J 1 base short, with 15 bases between. The CDR3 nucleotides read TGTGCCAGCAGGGCTAGAGGCTCCTCGAACACTGAAGCTTTCTTT. Amino acids: CASRARGSSNTEAFF.

The V gene is TRBV11-2, the J gene TRBJ1-1; unclear D gene. This CDR3 is built from 15 residues. Germline loops: CDR1 SGHAT, CDR2 FQNNGV. The germline V and J ends were trimmed by 4 bases and 1 base, with 13 bases remaining between them. The CDR3 DNA reads TGTGCCAGCAGCTCCAGAATATCAACGAACACTGAAGCTTTCTTT. As protein: CASSSRISTNTEAFF.

The chain combines TRBV7-9 with TRBJ2-4; D might be TRBD2 (7 bases). Germline CDR1 is SEHNR and CDR2 is FQNEAQ (reference sequence). CDR3 size: 15 residues. Trimming removed 11 bases at V and 2 bases at J, with 19 bases between. CDR3 residues: CASGGGGGTKNIQYF. The CDR3 DNA sequence: TGTGCCTCCGGTGGGGGGGGCGGAACCAAAAACATTCAGTACTTC.

The sample holds a few counts of this clonotype. This chain joins TRBV4-1 and TRBJ2-3; D tentatively fits TRBD1 or TRBD2 (5 bases each). The CDR3 has 15 residues. V lost 0 bases to trimming and J lost 4 bases, with 11 bases between them. Germline V gives CDR1 MGHRA, CDR2 YSYEKL. The CDR3 here is CASSQDPRGADTQYF. The CDR3, as DNA: TGCGCCAGCAGCCAAGACCCAAGGGGAGCAGATACGCAGTATTTT.

This clonotype was seen at least ten times. The rearrangement uses TRBV20-1 and TRBJ2-1; perhaps TRBD2 as D (6 bases). From germline, CDR1 is DFQATT and CDR2 SNEGSKA (reference sequence). Trimming removed 1 base from V and 3 bases from J, with 13 bases in between. This CDR3 is 15 amino acids long. This CDR3 is CSARGESGLYNEQFF. The CDR3 coding sequence is TGCAGTGCTAGAGGGGAAAGCGGGCTCTACAATGAGCAGTTCTTC.

This chain joins TRBV20-1 and TRBJ2-3; 10 nucleotides match TRBD2. Germline CDR1 and CDR2: DFQATT and SNEGSKA (reference sequence). V was clipped by 6 bases and J by 5 bases; unmatched bases: 17. This CDR3 comprises 17 residues. The CDR3 protein is CSAQFRQREGGGDTQYF. The CDR3 nucleotides are TGCAGTGCCCAATTCCGGCAGCGGGAGGGAGGTGGAGATACGCAGTATTTT.